This T cell receptor beta chain was identified in a study of blood T cells in healthy people across ages (dated by TCRdb to between 2015 and 2017). About the study as a whole: Template switching captured roughly one uniquely barcoded TCR beta cDNA molecule per two T cells in model experiments. The study measured age-related changes in TCR beta repertoire diversity using deep sequencing normalized with unique cDNA molecular identifiers. Four age groups were formed from the donors: young (average approximately 16 years), middle-aged (approximately 39), aged (about 68) and long-lived (approximately 80). Donors of different ages were randomly distributed across sequencing lanes to avoid experimental bias. For two donors (one aged 18 to 29 and one aged 80 or older), the study analyzed two additional independent replicas of 1 million unique cDNA reads from the same blood draw.

Trimming removed 1 base from V and 5 bases from J, leaving 9 bases between the germline ends. The CDR3 sequence holds 13 residues, the cysteine and phenylalanine included. Just the 39-base CDR3 DNA is kept, in frame starting at base 1. The germline V gene (reference sequence) specifies SGHKS as CDR1 and YYEKEE as CDR2. Donors were 39 systemically healthy Caucasian individuals from Russia aged roughly 6 to 95 years. Approximately 9.3 milliliters of peripheral blood were collected from each donor into EDTA-treated Vacutainer tubes. Ficoll-Paque density-gradient centrifugation was used to isolate PBMCs, with at least 6.5 million obtained per sample. Total RNA was extracted from PBMCs with Trizol reagent, with at least 5.5 micrograms obtained per sample. For every donor, flow cytometry on a PBMC aliquot measured the percentage of naive CD45RAhigh/CD27high T cells. Receptor amplification or capture employed 5' RACE. The sample was run on an Illumina HiSeq 2500. A second PCR of roughly 7 to 12 cycles was run with a J-beta primer mix and a sample-barcoded 5' primer. Each TCR beta cDNA molecule received a unique molecular identifier from a template-switch 5' adaptor carrying 12 random nucleotides. Each sample yielded at least 2.5 million CDR3-containing paired-end reads. The Mint cDNA synthesis kit, primed by a TRBC-specific oligonucleotide, was used to synthesize first-strand cDNA from all RNA. After uracil-DNA glycosylase treatment, a first 18-cycle PCR used universal primers M1SS and BC2_uni_R on all cDNA. On the study's bioinformatics: Normalization of each sample was performed by random selection of 1 million high-quality reads, each carrying a distinct molecular identifier. Reads with shared molecular identifiers were discarded instead of being binned into consensus sequences. MiTCR, run with a Q25 quality threshold and the strictest error-elimination algorithm, handled CDR3 identification, clonotype clustering and error correction. A nonparametric unseen species model with Euler transformation was used to estimate lower-bound total TCR beta diversity. TCRdb reprocessing: public reads trimmed at Q25 with fastp, clones called with MiXCR, in-frame beta chains kept. Every entry covers one CDR3 protein and lists the most common genes and DNA from its rows. The authors' filters were not applied to this entry. The sample contains just under 900,000 distinct CDR3 sequences, around 26% of them found a single time. Jointly, the top ten make up 15% to 20% of the sample.

This clonotype was seen at least ten times. Its antigen has not been determined. Within one base of it there is no much larger clone, and no base qualities were kept. Broader findings and caveats from the paper: Because profiling used bulk unsorted PBMCs, naive and antigen-experienced compartments could not be compared conclusively. Total diversity estimates from one million sequenced T cells were considered lower bounds and underestimates. Because donor CMV infection status was unknown, age-related changes in expanded clonotypes were potentially confounded. As age increased, observed TCR beta diversity per million T cells dropped in a roughly linear way, and a significant reduction was already evident by age around 41. A strong correlation was found between observed TCR beta diversity and the percentage of naive T cells measured by flow cytometry. Compared with the aged group, more naive CD4+ T cells, fewer expanded clones and increased TCR diversity were shown by the long-lived group, suggesting age selection.

This receptor chain uses TRBV5-5 and TRBJ2-5; D gene: possibly TRBD2, on 6 matching bases. The source is a woman over 75 in good health. The material sequenced was blood. The CDR3 protein: CASSLWGDETQYF. The DNA sequence is given as TGTGCCAGCAGCTTGTGGGGGGACGAGACCCAGTACTTC.